Sequencing of this T cell receptor beta chain was carried out in a study of T cell changes during pregnancy in multiple sclerosis. TCRdb keeps only in-frame clones here, not all; method: immunoSEQ multiplex PCR. The sample lists about 74,000 clones, around 90% occurring once. The CDR3 is 16 residues long. The V gene's germline CDR1 is SEHNR and CDR2 FQNEAQ (reference sequence). Unmatched junction bases numbered 14, after V lost 4 bases and J lost 8 bases. The clonotype comes from a female donor with multiple sclerosis, enrolled in a pregnancy study. The sample in question was peripheral blood, obtained in the third trimester of pregnancy. The V gene is TRBV7-9, the J gene TRBJ1-2, with 9 positions matching TRBD1. This CDR3 reads CASSSHTGGAGLGYTF. CDR3 bases: TGTGCCAGCAGCTCTCATACAGGGGGCGCGGGGTTGGGCTACACCTTC.